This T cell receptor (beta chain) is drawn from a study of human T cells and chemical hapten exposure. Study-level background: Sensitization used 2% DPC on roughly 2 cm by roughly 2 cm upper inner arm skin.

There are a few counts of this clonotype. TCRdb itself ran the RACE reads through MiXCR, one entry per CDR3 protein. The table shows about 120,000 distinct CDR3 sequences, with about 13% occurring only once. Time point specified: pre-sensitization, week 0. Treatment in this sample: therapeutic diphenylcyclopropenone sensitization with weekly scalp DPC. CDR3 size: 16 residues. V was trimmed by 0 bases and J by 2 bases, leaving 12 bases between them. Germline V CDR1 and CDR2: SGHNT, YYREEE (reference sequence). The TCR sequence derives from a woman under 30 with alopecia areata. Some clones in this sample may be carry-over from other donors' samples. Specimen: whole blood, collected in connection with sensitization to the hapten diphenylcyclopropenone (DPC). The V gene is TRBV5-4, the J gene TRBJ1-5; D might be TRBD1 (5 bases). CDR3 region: CASSLAAGPGNQPQHF. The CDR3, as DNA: TGTGCCAGCAGCTTGGCTGCAGGGCCCGGCAATCAGCCCCAGCATTTT.